What follows describes a single T cell receptor (beta chain). Only one count was recorded for this clone. Its antigen is not yet known. No base quality information exists; no much larger clone differs at one position. The CDR3 regions of human TCRbeta chains were analyzed by immunosequencing. On the authors' methods: TCRs in the repertoires were matched against a reference library of SARS-CoV-2-specific TCRs that had been generated with the MIRA antigen-specificity platform. Breadth was defined as the fraction of unique TCRs that were SARS-CoV-2-associated. Depth was defined as the fraction of total T cells that were SARS-CoV-2-associated. Using the MIRA data, each spike-specific TCR was mapped to the spike region that the TCR reacts to and placed in a CD4 or CD8 class. Log10-transformed breadth and depth values were compared by one-way ANOVA with Sidak's multiple comparisons tests. TCRdb mirrors the immuneACCESS table, restricted to in-frame sequences. Some clones are absent from its copies; in checked studies, under half trace to an unresolved V gene, and the reason for the others is unknown. V and J calls and clone size are as listed in that table; D and trimming were resolved from the DNA. The sample table contains roughly 120,000 clones; only one count was recorded for about nine tenths of them. Around 20% of the sample rests with the top ten.

CDR1 and CDR2 were assigned from the germline V gene (reference sequence) as LGHDT and YNNKEL. From cysteine to phenylalanine, the CDR3 is 14 amino acids long. Only the CDR3 DNA stays, 42 bases, in frame from base 1. V loses 2 bases of germline sequence and J loses 11 bases, and the interval between the two ends is 16 bases. The sample's time point, from its label and the paper: baseline before first vaccination. This specimen's treatment or condition label, interpreted: meningococcal conjugate vaccine given as trial control. Vaccinee samples came from UK trials COV001 and COV002, including a single-blind randomized controlled phase 2/3 trial of AZD1222 (ChAdOx1 nCoV-19) in healthy adults. Trial participant PBMC samples were collected at day 0 and day 28 after the second dose for TCRbeta chain sequencing. These data belong to a study of T cell responses to AZD1222 COVID-19 vaccine (dated by TCRdb to the early 2020s). Looking at the study overall: A total of under 250 trial participants underwent TCR sequencing, of whom under 220 had received two doses of AZD1222 and around 25 had received two doses of the MenACWY control vaccine. Trial participants were enrolled by age into 18-55, 56-69 and 70-plus year subgroups, with roughly 160, 29 and 62 TCR-sequenced participants respectively. Broad study findings and their caveats: Conclusions about previously exposed vaccinees were limited because only a handful of AZD1222 recipients were SARS-CoV-2 seropositive at baseline. After two AZD1222 doses, both the breadth and the depth of spike-specific TCRs were significantly higher than at day 0 and than in MenACWY recipients. In the small 56-69-year group, the increase in depth fell short of significance, most likely because of low power. Most participants were white British and females outnumbered males, and the authors suggested that clonal diversity may have been underestimated. Nearly half of unique spike-specific TCRs reportedly recognized epitopes outside regions mutated in the B.1.351 and B.1.1.7 variants. Vaccine-associated CD4 TCRs spanned the whole spike protein, with dominant responses in regions 160-218 and 743-854. Because no day 14 peak-response samples were available, repertoires were characterized only after the peak T cell response.

Specimen: peripheral blood, collected on day 0 of MenACWY control vaccination. The origin of this receptor is an adult in good health. The rearranged segments are TRBV3-1 (or the pseudogene TRBV3-2) and TRBJ1-5, with TRBD1 as a weak D call on 5 bases. In nucleotide form, the sequence is TGTGCCAGCAGCCAATCGACACAGGCCTTGACCCAGCATTTT. Its translation reads: CASSQSTQALTQHF.